This T cell receptor beta chain derives from a study of T cell responses to AZD1222 COVID-19 vaccine. Only a few counts were recorded for this clone. Trimming took off 4 bases at V and 0 bases at J, with 18 bases between the two ends. CDR3 length: 17 residues. Germline CDR1 MDHEN, CDR2 SYDVKM. Data came from immunoSEQ multiplex PCR; TCRdb stores just in-frame clones and leaves some out. In the table there are some 120,000 clones, roughly nine tenths of which are singletons. The chain links TRBV28 to TRBJ1-2; the D gene is possibly TRBD1 (5 bases). The material was peripheral blood, obtained on day 0 of AZD1222 vaccination. The source of this sequence is an adult in good health. CDR3 in DNA: TGTGCCAGCAGTTCCCGACAGTTAGTTTTAGCTAACTATGGCTACACCTTC. It specifies CASSSRQLVLANYGYTF.